This T cell receptor (beta chain) was captured in a study of blood T cells in healthy people across ages. Germline CDR1 and CDR2: MNHEY and SVGEGT. The germline V and J ends were trimmed by 4 bases and 3 bases, with 12 bases remaining between them. CDR3 length: 15 residues. The use of a sample-barcoded 5' primer and a J-beta primer mix characterized a second PCR of 7 to 11 cycles. Using its own MiXCR run on the 5' RACE reads, TCRdb lists one record per CDR3 protein. The sample lists some 1.5 million distinct CDR3 sequences; less than 45% were seen once. In its sample, this clonotype was seen once. The rearrangement uses TRBV6-2 or TRBV6-3 and TRBJ2-2; no reliable D call. The sequenced sample consisted of blood. The TCR originated in a woman between 18 and 29 years old in good health. The CDR3 loop reads CASSLRRWDTGELFF. CDR3 sequence (DNA): TGTGCCAGCAGTTTAAGACGGTGGGACACCGGGGAGCTGTTTTTT.